This entry lists 24 T cell receptor beta chains sequenced from one sample in a study of beta chain features in type 1 diabetes. Findings of the study overall: All four CD4+ subsets from Type 1 diabetes patients carried moderately but significantly shorter TCRB CDR3s.

Their recognized antigens are unknown. Every bit of the isolated RNA underwent reverse transcription, so sequencing read expressed TCRB transcripts. Using immunoSEQ multiplex PCR, the repertoire was profiled, and TCRdb retains in-frame clones only, with some absent. The sample lists some 23,000 clones; around 68% were seen once. The sample comprised stem cell memory CD4+ T cells from blood. The receptors here all came from a woman in her 40s with type 1 diabetes.

The rearrangement joins TRBV4-3 to TRBJ2-1, with TRBD2 matching over 8 bases. Germline CDR1 and CDR2: LGHNA and YSLEER. The CDR3 has 13 residues. Trimming took 0 bases from V and 12 from J; bases not matched to a gene: 4. The CDR3 DNA reads as TGCGCCAGCAGCCAAGATCGAGGACTAGCGCAGTTCTTC. Amino acid sequence: CASSQDRGLAQFF.

This chain joins TRBV28 and TRBJ1-1; D possibly corresponds to TRBD1 (5 bases). The CDR3 spans 13 residues. Germline V CDR1 and CDR2: MDHEN, SYDVKM. V lost 4 bases, J lost 6 bases, and 12 bases lay in between. The CDR3 nucleotides read TGTGCCAGCAGTTCTCCAGGGTCTTCTGAAGCTTTCTTT. This sequence encodes CASSSPGSSEAFF.

V is TRBV5-4 and J is TRBJ2-3; tentatively, D is TRBD2 (5 bases). V was shortened by 0 bases and J by 14 bases, with 13 bases between the two germline ends. The CDR3 loop spans 12 amino acids. Per germline, CDR1 SGHNT and CDR2 YYREEE (reference sequence). The CDR3 DNA sequence: TGTGCCAGCAGCTTGGATAATAGCGTGGGGTATTTT. Translated: CASSLDNSVGYF.

The chain has TRBV9 and TRBJ1-1; D is undetermined. V was trimmed by 4 bases and J by 0 bases, leaving 10 bases between them. CDR3 length equals 14 residues. Germline lookup yields CDR1 SGDLS and CDR2 YYNGEE. The CDR3 DNA follows: TGTGCCAGCAGCCCCGGAGGGCTGAACACTGAAGCTTTCTTT. It specifies CASSPGGLNTEAFF.

CDR3 loop: CASSIWSDHNEQFF. CDR3 nucleotides: TGTGCCAGTAGTATATGGTCAGATCACAATGAGCAGTTCTTC. The chain joins TRBV19 to TRBJ2-1; unclear D gene. V was trimmed by 2 bases and J by 5 bases, leaving 10 bases between them. Germline V CDR1 and CDR2: LNHDA, SQIVND (reference sequence). This CDR3 has 14 residues. Complete variable domain (other parts from reference TRBV19 and TRBJ2-1): DGGITQSPKYLFRKEGQNVTLSCEQNLNHDAMYWYRQDPGQGLRLIYYSQIVNDFQKGDIAEGYSVSREKKESFPLTVTSAQKNPTAFYLCASSIWSDHNEQFFGPGTRLTVL.

This rearrangement joins TRBV11-2 to TRBJ2-5; TRBD1 matches at 8 bases. Germline V gives CDR1 SGHAT, CDR2 FQNNGV. J was trimmed by 4 bases and V by 5 bases; bases with no gene match: 3. The CDR3 sequence is 13 residues long. The CDR3 DNA reads TGTGCCAGCAGCCAGGGGGCGGGAGAGACCCAGTACTTC. Protein sequence: CASSQGAGETQYF.

The chain carries TRBV4-3 and TRBJ2-1; 15 bases fit TRBD2. The CDR3 extends over 20 amino acids. With V trimmed by 1 base and J by 0 bases, 7 bases remained unmatched. The germline V gene has CDR1 LGHNA and CDR2 YSLEER. DNA of the CDR3: TGCGCCAGCAGCCAAGCTTACGGGACTAGCGGGGGGAGCTCCTACAATGAGCAGTTCTTC. Its protein is CASSQAYGTSGGSSYNEQFF.

In this sample, this clone turned up once. This sequence joins TRBV27 and TRBJ1-3; the match to TRBD1 covers 7 bases. Trimming cost V 0 bases and J 4 bases; bases outside gene matches: 9. The CDR3 loop spans 17 amino acids. CDR1 and CDR2 from the germline V gene are MNHEY and SMNVEV (reference sequence). CDR3 region: CASSLSRDSPGGNTIYF. The CDR3 bases are TGTGCCAGCAGTTTATCCCGGGACAGTCCGGGAGGAAACACCATATATTTT.

This clone has a single count. The rearrangement uses TRBV5-6 and TRBJ1-2, with TRBD1 matching 8 bases. V was clipped by 4 bases and J by 8 bases; unmatched bases: 7. This CDR3 is built from 13 residues. The germline V gene encodes CDR1 SGHDT and CDR2 YYEEEE. CDR3 bases: TGTGCCAGCAGCCCCTGGACAGGGATCGGCTACACCTTC. Protein sequence: CASSPWTGIGYTF.

This clone was recorded a few times. The V gene is TRBV29-1, the J gene TRBJ2-2; D is undetermined. CDR1 is SQVTM, CDR2 ANQGSEA, per germline. Trimming pared 5 bases from V and 0 bases from J, leaving 10 bases between. The CDR3 runs to 14 residues. CDR3 sequence (DNA): TGCAGCGTTTGCGACACTGCGAACACCGGGGAGCTGTTTTTT. Encoded protein: CSVCDTANTGELFF.

This clone has only one observation. The chain combines TRBV7-2 with TRBJ2-5; no clear D gene. CDR3 length: 16 residues. Germline CDR1 reads SGHTA; CDR2 reads FQGNSA. The V and J ends lost 5 bases and 4 bases respectively, with 20 bases between them. CDR3 sequence reads: CASSKPKNRRLETQYF. The CDR3 DNA follows: TGTGCCAGCAGCAAACCGAAGAACAGAAGATTAGAGACCCAGTACTTC.

The J gene is TRBJ1-1, the V gene TRBV7-8; D is unclear. The CDR3 covers 14 residues. Between the trimmed V and J ends, which lost 5 bases and 3 bases, there was a span of 13 bases. Germline values: CDR1 SGHVS, CDR2 FQNEAQ. CDR3 sequence: CASSPRGSDTEAFF. The CDR3 nucleotides read TGTGCCAGCAGCCCCCGGGGTTCGGACACTGAAGCTTTCTTT.

This clone has just a few counts. V gene TRBV28 combines with J gene TRBJ1-2; 7 positions match TRBD1. The CDR3 loop spans 14 amino acids. Germline CDR1 is MDHEN and CDR2 is SYDVKM. The V segment lost 8 bases and the J segment 1 base; nucleotides outside the gene matches: 7. In nucleotides, the CDR3 is TGTGCCAGCGTACGGGACAGAGATAACTATGGCTACACCTTC. Translating gives CASVRDRDNYGYTF.

This chain uses TRBV11-3 with TRBJ2-5; the D is unclear. Germline V gene data show CDR1 as SGHNT and CDR2 as YENEEA. V was shortened by 3 bases and J by 0 bases, with 5 bases between the two germline ends. CDR3 length: 13 residues. Here the CDR3 reads CASSFQDQETQYF. CDR3 DNA sequence: TGTGCCAGCAGCTTCCAGGACCAAGAGACCCAGTACTTC.

The J gene is TRBJ2-3, the V gene TRBV9; 10 bases match TRBD2. There are 14 residues in the CDR3. The ends lost 0 bases at V and 10 bases at J; junction bases unmatched: 5. CDR1 and CDR2 (germline): SGDLS, YYNGEE. The CDR3 here is CASSVVGTSAPQYF. In DNA form, the CDR3 reads TGTGCCAGCAGCGTAGTAGGGACTAGCGCCCCGCAGTATTTT.

This clone was detected only a few times. The gene calls are TRBV7-3 and TRBJ1-2; D unclear. V was trimmed by 6 bases and J by 4 bases, leaving 15 bases between them. Germline loops: CDR1 SGHTA, CDR2 FQGTGA. This CDR3 contains 14 residues. The CDR3 region is CASRYPDRGYGYTF. CDR3 DNA sequence: TGTGCCAGCAGGTATCCCGATCGGGGCTATGGCTACACCTTC.

CDR3 loop: CASSNPNRGSGNTIYF. The CDR3 coding sequence is TGTGCCAGCTCCAACCCGAACAGGGGTTCTGGAAACACCATATATTTT. This chain joins TRBV18 and TRBJ1-3; 7 bases map to TRBD1. Germline loops: CDR1 KGHSH, CDR2 LQKENI. The CDR3 is made up of 16 amino acids. Trimming removed 6 bases from V and 1 base from J; junction bases left unmatched: 9.

CDR3 protein: CASSAPGGIRTDTQYF. The DNA for the CDR3 is TGTGCCAGCAGTGCACCAGGGGGCATTCGCACAGATACGCAGTATTTT. The chain carries TRBV28 and TRBJ2-3; 8 bases match TRBD1. Germline trimming cut 5 bases from V and 1 base from J; bases unmatched to any gene: 8. The CDR3 has 16 residues. Germline values: CDR1 MDHEN, CDR2 SYDVKM.

This clone was counted only a few times. V gene TRBV21-1 combines with J gene TRBJ2-1; the table's D call TRBD1 went unverified against the DNA. TRBV21-1 is deemed a pseudogene. The CDR3 is 13 amino acids. The CDR3 region has the DNA TGTGCCAGCGGGTCGAGGGGGCCGAATGAGCAGTTCTTC. The encoded protein is CASGSRGPNEQFF.

This clone was picked up a small number of times. In nucleotides, the CDR3 is TGCGCCAGCAGCCAAGGGGGGGGTACGAAGGGGGCCAACGTCCTGACTTTC. It encodes CASSQGGGTKGANVLTF. The rearrangement uses TRBV4-1 and TRBJ2-6, with TRBD2 matching 7 bases. CDR1 and CDR2 from the germline V gene are MGHRA and YSYEKL. The CDR3 has 17 amino acids. V was clipped by 1 base and J by 4 bases; unmatched bases: 7.

This chain uses TRBV5-4 with TRBJ2-2; the match to TRBD2 covers 9 bases. The CDR3 runs 16 residues. Germline CDR1 and CDR2: SGHNT and YYREEE (reference sequence). J gave up 5 bases and V 0 bases, and 5 bases lay outside the gene matches. The CDR3 here is CASSLGRGGQTGELFF. In nucleotides, the CDR3 is TGTGCCAGCAGCTTGGGGCGGGGGGGCCAGACCGGGGAGCTGTTTTTT.

V usage is TRBV7-2 and J usage is TRBJ1-1; tentative D call: TRBD1 (6 bases). V lost 3 bases and J lost 3, with 8 bases in between. This CDR3 has 13 residues. Germline V gene data show CDR1 as SGHTA and CDR2 as FQGNSA. The CDR3 DNA follows: TGTGCCAGCAGCTTGGGACACTACACTGAAGCTTTCTTT. It yields the protein CASSLGHYTEAFF.

The chain is built from TRBV10-3 and TRBJ1-5; no firm D call. Between the trimmed V and J ends, which lost 4 bases and 4 bases, there was a span of 8 bases. CDR3 length: 13 residues. Germline V gives CDR1 ENHRY, CDR2 SYGVKD. The CDR3 bases are TGTGCCATCAGTGGGCCTGGTAATCAGCCCCAGCATTTT. Protein sequence: CAISGPGNQPQHF.

There are a few counts of this clone. Here the CDR3 reads CASSSPTENTEAFF. CDR3 nucleotides: TGTGCCAGCAGTTCACCGACAGAGAACACTGAAGCTTTCTTT. The J gene is TRBJ1-1, the V gene TRBV27, with D possibly TRBD1 on 5 matching bases. Trimming left V 4 bases short and J 1 base short, with 10 bases between. There are 14 residues in the CDR3. The germline gives CDR1 MNHEY, CDR2 SMNVEV (reference sequence).